This TCR beta chain emerged from a study of cytomegalovirus exposure and HLA in healthy donors. Study background: Of the donors genotyped, several hundred in all, 75% to 90% fell in the Caucasian-associated ancestry cluster.

This PCR relied on a set of 60 Vbeta primers and 13 Jbeta primers. The protocol was immunoSEQ multiplex PCR, while the TCRdb copy is restricted to in-frame clones and leaves out a portion. The table lists about 170,000 clones, approximately 80% of them singletons, with 0.65% to 0.95% in the top ten. Comments on this clone: Its matching antigen is unknown.

Overall study findings and caveats: Earlier analysis looked at TCR beta V segments, and most were productive about 90% or about 30% of the time.

CDR1 SGHAT and CDR2 FQDESV come from the germline V gene (reference sequence). The junction had 7 bases not matched to a gene; V was cut back by 3 bases and J by 3 bases. The CDR3 loop spans 16 amino acids. The sample taken for sequencing was PBMCs. The chain joins TRBV11-1 to TRBJ2-7, with 11 bases fitting TRBD1. This TCR was sampled from a female donor in good health and CMV-seronegative. This CDR3 is CASSFYAGTGGYEQYF. The CDR3 DNA reads TGTGCCAGCAGCTTCTACGCCGGGACAGGGGGCTACGAGCAGTACTTC.